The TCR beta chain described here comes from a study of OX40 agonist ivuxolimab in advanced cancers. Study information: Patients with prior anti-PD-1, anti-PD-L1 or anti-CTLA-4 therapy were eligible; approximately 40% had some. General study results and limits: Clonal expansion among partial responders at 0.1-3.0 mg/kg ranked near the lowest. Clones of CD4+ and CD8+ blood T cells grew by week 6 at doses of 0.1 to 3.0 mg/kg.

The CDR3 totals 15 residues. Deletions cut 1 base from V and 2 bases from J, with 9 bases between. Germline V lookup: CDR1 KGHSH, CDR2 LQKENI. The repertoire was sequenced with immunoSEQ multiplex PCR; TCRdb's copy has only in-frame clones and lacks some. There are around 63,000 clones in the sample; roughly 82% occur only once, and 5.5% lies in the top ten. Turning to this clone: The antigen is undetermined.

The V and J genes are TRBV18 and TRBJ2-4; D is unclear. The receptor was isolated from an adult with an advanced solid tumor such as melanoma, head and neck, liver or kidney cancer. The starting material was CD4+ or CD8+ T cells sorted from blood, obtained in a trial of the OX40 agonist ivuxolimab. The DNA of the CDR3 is TGTGCCAGCTCACCACTATCGGGCTCCAAAAACATTCAGTACTTC. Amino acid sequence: CASSPLSGSKNIQYF.